This is a list of T cell receptor beta chains from one sample in a study of blood T cells in healthy people across ages. Using its own MiXCR run on the 5' RACE reads, TCRdb lists one record per CDR3 protein. This table holds roughly 1,300,000 distinct CDR3 sequences, approximately 63% found once. The specimen was blood. The source of these receptors is a man between 18 and 35 years old in good health. Each CDR3 is given with its conserved first and last residue. D genes are given only for firm matches. Size tells how often a clone was seen (once, few, many) or the class of an expanded clone, and some rows leave it out.

J gene: TRBJ2-5; D gene: NA; clone size: once; V gene: TRBV9; CDR3 DNA: TGTGTCAGCAGCGCTCAGGATGGTCCCTTCCCGGACCAAGAGACCCAGTACTTC; CDR3 protein: CVSSAQDGPFPDQETQYF
J gene: TRBJ2-7; D gene: NA; clone size: few; V gene: TRBV6-5; CDR3 DNA: TGTGCCAGCAGTTACTCTTCGGATTTCCTAAACTACGAGCAGTACTTC; CDR3 protein: CASSYSSDFLNYEQYF
J gene: TRBJ2-7; D gene: NA; clone size: NA; V gene: TRBV5-1; CDR3 DNA: TGCGCCAGCAGCTGGGAATCCGGTAGCGGCGAGCAGTACTTC; CDR3 protein: CASSWESGSGEQYF
J gene: TRBJ2-7; D gene: TRBD2; clone size: NA; V gene: TRBV20-1; CDR3 DNA: TGCAGTGCCTCACCTAGCGGGTTACCCTACGAGCAGTACTTC; CDR3 protein: CSASPSGLPYEQYF
J gene: TRBJ2-1; D gene: NA; clone size: NA; V gene: TRBV4-1; CDR3 DNA: TGCGCCAGCAGCCAAGAGGTAGGAGCAGTTAACAATGAGCAGTTCTTC; CDR3 protein: CASSQEVGAVNNEQFF
J gene: TRBJ2-1; D gene: NA; clone size: NA; V gene: TRBV6-4; CDR3 DNA: TGTGCCAGCAGTCCCATTGTTAGCGGTGAGCAGTTCTTC; CDR3 protein: CASSPIVSGEQFF
J gene: TRBJ1-5; D gene: TRBD1; clone size: NA; V gene: TRBV10-3; CDR3 DNA: TGTGCCACCGGAACCGGGACAGATAATCAGCCCCAGCATTTT; CDR3 protein: CATGTGTDNQPQHF
J gene: TRBJ2-2; D gene: NA; clone size: NA; V gene: TRBV5-1; CDR3 DNA: TGCGCCAGCAGCTTTCCACTAGCCGGTACGAACACCGGGGAGCTGTTTTTT; CDR3 protein: CASSFPLAGTNTGELFF
J gene: TRBJ2-4; D gene: NA; clone size: NA; V gene: TRBV4-1; CDR3 DNA: TGCGCCAGCAGCCGGCAGACCCCGGACTATTGGATTCAGTACTTC; CDR3 protein: CASSRQTPDYWIQYF
J gene: TRBJ1-1; D gene: NA; clone size: once; V gene: TRBV10-3; CDR3 DNA: TGTGCCATCAGTGACATCGGACGAAACACTGAAGCTTTCTTT; CDR3 protein: CAISDIGRNTEAFF
J gene: TRBJ2-7; D gene: NA; clone size: few; V gene: TRBV29-1; CDR3 DNA: TGCAGCGTCTACGGCCCCGGTGGAGTCTACGAGCAGTACTTC; CDR3 protein: CSVYGPGGVYEQYF
J gene: TRBJ2-1; D gene: TRBD2; clone size: few; V gene: TRBV7-2; CDR3 DNA: TGTGCCAGCAGAGATCTAGCGGGAGGGCTTTTGGCCAATGAGCAGTTCTTC; CDR3 protein: CASRDLAGGLLANEQFF
J gene: TRBJ2-2; D gene: NA; clone size: once; V gene: TRBV11-2; CDR3 DNA: TGTGCCAGCAGCCCAGGTGGACGGAAGGGGAACACCGGGGAGCTGTTTTTT; CDR3 protein: CASSPGGRKGNTGELFF
J gene: TRBJ1-4; D gene: NA; clone size: NA; V gene: TRBV6-5; CDR3 DNA: TGTGCCAGCGCCCCGACAACAACTAATGAAAAACTGTTTTTT; CDR3 protein: CASAPTTTNEKLFF
J gene: TRBJ2-3; D gene: TRBD1; clone size: NA; V gene: TRBV6-2/TRBV6-3; CDR3 DNA: TGTGCCAGCAGTTACTCGATGGGCGTTCGACAGGGCGGCACAGATACGCAGTATTTT; CDR3 protein: CASSYSMGVRQGGTDTQYF
J gene: TRBJ2-1; D gene: NA; clone size: NA; V gene: TRBV4-1; CDR3 DNA: TGCGCCAGCAGCCAAGTAATGGGCGATGAGCAGTTCTTC; CDR3 protein: CASSQVMGDEQFF
J gene: TRBJ1-1; D gene: NA; clone size: NA; V gene: TRBV12-3/TRBV12-4; CDR3 DNA: TGTGCCAGCAGTTTAGTCCGGGGGTGGTCGGACACTGAAGCTTTCTTT; CDR3 protein: CASSLVRGWSDTEAFF
J gene: TRBJ2-3; D gene: TRBD1; clone size: NA; V gene: TRBV15; CDR3 DNA: TGTGCCACCAGCGGTTACAGGGGCGATCCGTCCACAGATACGCAGTATTTT; CDR3 protein: CATSGYRGDPSTDTQYF
J gene: TRBJ2-6; D gene: NA; clone size: NA; V gene: TRBV4-1; CDR3 DNA: TGCGCCAGCAGCCAAGAAATTCAGGCACCCTGGGCCAACGTCCTGACTTTC; CDR3 protein: CASSQEIQAPWANVLTF